This TCR beta chain was retrieved from a study of spatial heterogeneity in lung cancer (dated by TCRdb to the late 2010s). Turning to the overall study: More beta-chain than alpha-chain transcripts were consistently detected, likely reflecting higher beta-chain transcript abundance. TCR transcript counts in tumor regions correlated strongly with a T cell transcriptional module score from matched bulk RNA-seq. In the raw uncorrected reads, each unique combination of TCR and UMI appeared on average more than ten times. TCR alpha and beta repertoires were quantitatively compared across multiple tumor regions, matched nontumor lung and blood in non-small cell lung cancer. Nonsynonymous mutation counts, determined by whole-exome sequencing of tumor tissue, were related to TCR repertoire features. Both alpha and beta chains were TCR-sequenced in hundreds of tumor regions, fewer than 80 matched nontumor lung samples and 55 to 60 PBMC samples obtained at surgery.

Overall results and qualifications from the work: Counts of ubiquitous and regional expanded TCRs were found to correlate with counts of ubiquitous and regional nonsynonymous mutations, respectively. TCR-seq was estimated to cover only roughly 7% of tumor T cells for alpha chains and 13% for beta chains. A correlation was observed between the number of expanded intratumoral alpha and beta TCRs and the tumor nonsynonymous mutation count. Additional single-cell paired TCR alpha and beta sequencing was considered necessary to confirm, at a functional level, the hypothesis that regional TCRs recognize regional mutations.

The library was prepared using 5' RACE. The sequencer listed for this sample is NextSeq 500. The TCR library protocol attached a unique molecular identifier to each TCR cDNA molecule to allow correction of PCR and sequencing errors. Per the source publication's procedure: Decombinator tools were used for TCR identification, UMI-based error correction and CDR3 extraction. TCRs above a frequency of 2 per 1,000, corresponding to the top 1% of the tumor frequency distribution, were defined as expanded. Expanded tumor TCRs statistically deemed absent (corrected P<0.05) from at least one tumor region were classed as regional, and all other expanded tumor TCRs were classed as ubiquitous. Rényi diversity was computed with the R vegan package after subsampling each repertoire 100 times to 5,000 TCRs. CDR3 similarity networks were built from amino acid triplet string-kernel similarity, with CDR3s being connected when pairwise similarity was above 0.82. TCRdb reanalyzed the raw reads on its own, using fastp at Q25 for trimming and MiXCR for clone calling, and kept in-frame beta chains. CDR3 protein sequences are deduplicated, and each keeps its most common genes and DNA. These V and J calls originate from TCRdb's pipeline instead of the authors' own analysis. The table for this sample lists over 8,500 distinct CDR3 sequences; roughly an eighth of them were counted only once. The ten top clones hold about 13% of the sample.

Reading the label with the study, this specimen's time point is: sample taken at primary tumor resection. The donors were about 65 patients from the lung TRACERx cohort who had early-stage, untreated non-small cell lung cancer. Whole RNA extracted from tumor and nontumor lung tissue, or from cryopreserved PBMC samples, was used for TCR sequencing without cell sorting. Only patients for whom sufficient RNA was available from at least two tumor regions were selected for TCR sequencing. Before being selected, tumor and adjacent nontumor lung specimens were reviewed by a lung pathologist. This clonotype was counted at least ten times. The antigen this receptor binds is unknown. One base away there is no much larger clone; base qualities are not given. Because the library targeted alpha chains, this beta chain is an off-target read whose size means little. The junction shows trimming of 7 bases on V and 2 bases on J, plus 5 bases between the germline ends. The CDR3 measures 11 amino acids from cysteine to phenylalanine. Only CDR3 DNA remains: 33 bases, in frame from the first base. The germline V gene gives CDR1 as SNHLY and CDR2 as FYNNEI.

This sequence was found in a male donor with early-stage non-small cell lung cancer. Material: lung tumor tissue, obtained at surgery. The chain is encoded by TRBV2 joined to TRBJ1-2, with the D gene call left open. The DNA sequence is as follows: TGTGCCAGCACACCGAACTATGGCTACACCTTC. Its coded protein is CASTPNYGYTF.